A selection of T cell receptor beta chains follows, all from one sample in a study of cytomegalovirus exposure and HLA in healthy donors. The method was immunoSEQ multiplex PCR; TCRdb's version includes in-frame clones alone and lacks a portion of them. The data show around 130,000 clones, about 83% seen once. Specimen: PBMCs. These receptor sequences come from a girl aged 2 to 10 in good health and CMV-seronegative. Both conserved end residues are part of each CDR3. The D gene is left open where the match is weak. Clone size is given for some rows only: seen once, a few or many times, or a class if the clone is expanded.

TRBV5-1	TRBD1	NA	TRBJ2-7	CASSLDRGTDEQYF	TGCGCCAGCAGCTTGGACAGGGGGACAGACGAGCAGTACTTC
TRBV5-1	NA	NA	TRBJ2-3	CASSLGTYVGTTDTQYF	TGCGCCAGCAGCTTGGGGACTTATGTCGGAACCACAGATACGCAGTATTTT
TRBV9	NA	NA	TRBJ2-3	CASSVGREGQTDTQYF	TGTGCCAGCAGCGTAGGGCGTGAGGGCCAGACAGATACGCAGTATTTT
TRBV4-1	NA	NA	TRBJ2-1	CASSPGRAGLSYNEQFF	TGCGCCAGCAGCCCCGGACGGGCGGGGCTCTCCTACAATGAGCAGTTCTTC
TRBV4-3	NA	NA	TRBJ1-2	CASSQVSRNDYGYTF	TGCGCCAGCAGCCAAGTGTCTAGAAACGACTATGGCTACACCTTC
TRBV30	NA	NA	TRBJ2-1	CAWSGLADKYYNEQFF	TGTGCCTGGAGTGGGTTAGCGGACAAGTACTACAATGAGCAGTTCTTC
TRBV19	TRBD1	NA	TRBJ1-4	CASSLTGEKLFF	TGTGCCAGTAGTCTGACAGGGGAAAAACTGTTTTTT
TRBV28	TRBD2	NA	TRBJ2-5	CASSLVRAGGNQETQYF	TGTGCCAGCAGTTTAGTTAGAGCGGGAGGGAACCAAGAGACCCAGTACTTC
TRBV25-1	NA	NA	TRBJ1-1	CASSEFRGGNTEAFF	TGTGCCAGCAGTGAATTTCGAGGAGGGAACACTGAAGCTTTCTTT
TRBV7-9	NA	NA	TRBJ1-4	CASRASGQLNEKLFF	TGTGCCAGCAGAGCGTCCGGACAGCTAAATGAAAAACTGTTTTTT
TRBV4-1	TRBD2	NA	TRBJ2-2	CASSQGSSGGAGTGELFF	TGCGCCAGCAGCCAAGGATCTAGCGGGGGGGCGGGGACCGGGGAGCTGTTTTTT
TRBV5-1	NA	NA	TRBJ2-7	CASSPGQDNYEQYF	TGCGCCAGTTCCCCGGGACAAGACAATTACGAGCAGTACTTC
TRBV7-3	NA	NA	TRBJ1-1	CASRERRGTEAFF	TGTGCCAGCAGAGAGAGGAGGGGCACTGAAGCTTTCTTT
TRBV7-8	NA	NA	TRBJ2-7	CASSLVGGALGYEQYF	TGTGCCAGCAGCTTAGTCGGCGGGGCCTTGGGTTACGAGCAGTACTTC
TRBV28	TRBD1	NA	TRBJ2-7	CASSETGSGHEQYF	TGTGCCAGCAGTGAGACAGGGTCGGGCCACGAGCAGTACTTC
TRBV5-1	NA	few	TRBJ1-4	CASSDQRDEKLFF	TGCGCCAGCAGCGACCAGCGGGATGAAAAACTGTTTTTT
TRBV6-6	NA	NA	TRBJ2-7	CASSYTGRTYEQYF	TGTGCCAGCAGTTACACAGGGAGAACCTACGAGCAGTACTTC
TRBV27	TRBD1	NA	TRBJ2-7	CASSLNGDSAYEQYF	TGTGCCAGCAGTTTAAATGGGGACAGCGCCTACGAGCAGTACTTC
TRBV2	TRBD1	once	TRBJ1-1	CASITWDRGITEAFF	TGTGCCAGCATAACTTGGGACAGGGGTATCACTGAAGCTTTCTTT
TRBV15	TRBD1	NA	TRBJ1-4	CATSDRGQGGEKLFF	TGTGCCACCAGCGATAGGGGACAGGGCGGTGAAAAACTGTTTTTT
TRBV5-1	NA	NA	TRBJ2-5	CASSPQGTETQYF	TGCGCCAGCAGCCCTCAGGGGACAGAGACCCAGTACTTC
TRBV7-9	TRBD2	NA	TRBJ2-3	CASSPSPLAGVTDTQYF	TGTGCCAGCAGCCCCAGCCCACTAGCGGGAGTCACAGATACGCAGTATTTT
TRBV7-2	TRBD1	NA	TRBJ1-3	CASSLGGTGGLGNTIYF	TGTGCCAGCAGCTTAGGGGGGACAGGGGGTCTTGGAAACACCATATATTTT
TRBV5-4	NA	NA	TRBJ2-1	CASSPRPSNNEQFF	TGTGCCAGCAGCCCCCGGCCTAGCAACAATGAGCAGTTCTTC
TRBV2	NA	NA	TRBJ1-2	CASTPGSSNPFNYGYTF	TGTGCCAGCACCCCTGGTAGCAGTAACCCTTTTAACTATGGCTACACCTTC
TRBV25-1	NA	NA	TRBJ2-7	CASSGRGDSPGGEQYF	TGTGCCAGCAGTGGCAGAGGGGACAGTCCCGGAGGGGAGCAGTACTTC
TRBV4-1	TRBD1	NA	TRBJ1-2	CASSQDGVRGRSNYGYTF	TGCGCCAGCAGCCAAGATGGTGTCAGGGGGCGATCCAACTATGGCTACACCTTC
TRBV10-3	TRBD1	NA	TRBJ1-4	CAISESGTGAEKLFF	TGTGCCATCAGTGAGTCCGGGACAGGGGCTGAAAAACTGTTTTTT
TRBV30	NA	NA	TRBJ1-3	CAWSVVGGGTIYF	TGTGCCTGGAGTGTCGTGGGGGGTGGCACCATATATTTT
TRBV27	TRBD1	NA	TRBJ1-4	CASSLSAGGSPNEKLFF	TGTGCCAGCAGTTTATCGGCAGGGGGTTCGCCTAATGAAAAACTGTTTTTT
TRBV7-9	TRBD1	NA	TRBJ2-7	CASSLGDRGGEQYF	TGTGCCAGCAGCTTAGGGGACAGGGGGGGTGAGCAGTACTTC
TRBV4-1	TRBD2	few	TRBJ2-1	CASSQVTSGRNEQFF	TGCGCCAGCAGCCAAGTGACTAGCGGGAGGAATGAGCAGTTCTTC
TRBV15	TRBD2	NA	TRBJ2-1	CATSRPRRELNEQFF	TGTGCCACCAGCAGGCCTCGGCGGGAGCTCAATGAGCAGTTCTTC
TRBV5-1	NA	NA	TRBJ1-1	CASSLAGTLNTEAFF	TGCGCCAGCAGCTTGGCAGGAACATTGAACACTGAAGCTTTCTTT
TRBV4-2	NA	NA	TRBJ2-2	CASSHEGEEGRITGELFF	TGTGCCAGCAGCCATGAGGGGGAAGAGGGCCGAATCACCGGGGAGCTGTTTTTT
TRBV6-4	NA	NA	TRBJ2-1	CASSDAKRGNEQFF	TGTGCCAGCAGTGACGCTAAAAGAGGAAATGAGCAGTTCTTC
TRBV4-3	NA	NA	TRBJ1-1	CASSPHDGLRNTEAFF	TGCGCCAGCAGCCCCCACGATGGACTCAGGAACACTGAAGCTTTCTTT
TRBV28	NA	NA	TRBJ1-1	CASTSDTEAFF	TGTGCCAGCACGAGCGACACTGAAGCTTTCTTT
TRBV19	NA	NA	TRBJ2-3	CASSIGGFTDTQYF	TGTGCCAGTAGTATAGGCGGATTCACAGATACGCAGTATTTT
TRBV6-5	TRBD1	NA	TRBJ2-7	CASSYRTGSSYEQYF	TGTGCCAGCAGTTACAGGACAGGGAGCTCCTACGAGCAGTACTTC
TRBV19	NA	NA	TRBJ2-1	CASRPQGARGGEQFF	TGTGCCAGTAGACCACAGGGCGCTAGGGGAGGGGAGCAGTTCTTC
TRBV6-6	NA	NA	TRBJ2-7	CASSYGRIAYEQYF	TGTGCCAGCAGTTACGGGAGGATTGCCTACGAGCAGTACTTC
TRBV6-4	NA	NA	TRBJ2-2	CASSDSRDTGELFF	TGTGCCAGCAGTGACTCCAGGGACACCGGGGAGCTGTTTTTT
TRBV4-3	NA	NA	TRBJ2-1	CASSQGLARVGGLDEQFF	TGCGCCAGCAGCCAAGGATTGGCGCGGGTGGGTGGGCTCGATGAGCAGTTCTTC
TRBV16	TRBD1	NA	TRBJ1-2	CASSQNGPETGWSYTF	TGTGCCAGCAGCCAAAATGGGCCGGAGACAGGGTGGAGCTACACCTTC